This is a list of T cell receptor beta chains from one sample in a study of blood T cell repertoires in COVID-19. Assay used: immunoSEQ multiplex PCR; TCRdb lists only in-frame clones, some missing. This table has more than 25,000 clones, approximately 88% appearing once. The sequenced sample was peripheral blood. The receptors shown here come from a human donor in a cohort sampled during active COVID-19. CDR3s include the opening cysteine and the closing phenylalanine or tryptophan. Each record gives: CDR3 protein, CDR3 DNA, J gene, D gene, clone size, V gene. D genes are given only for firm matches. Size tells how often a clone was seen (once, few, many) or the class of an expanded clone, and some rows leave it out.

CDR3 protein: CATTDRSNQPQHF
CDR3 DNA: TGTGCCACCACGGACAGAAGCAATCAGCCCCAGCATTTT
J gene: TRBJ1-5
D gene: .
clone size: .
V gene: TRBV19

CDR3 protein: CASSPAGLLETQYF
CDR3 DNA: TGTGCCAGCAGTCCGGCGGGACTGTTGGAGACCCAGTACTTC
J gene: TRBJ2-5
D gene: .
clone size: few
V gene: TRBV27

CDR3 protein: CASSLSGGVYNEQFF
CDR3 DNA: TGTGCCAGCAGCTTGAGCGGGGGGGTATACAATGAGCAGTTCTTC
J gene: TRBJ2-1
D gene: TRBD2
clone size: .
V gene: TRBV5-4

CDR3 protein: CASSTATGQGNQPQHF
CDR3 DNA: TGTGCCAGCAGCACCGCGACGGGACAGGGTAACCAGCCCCAGCATTTT
J gene: TRBJ1-5
D gene: TRBD1
clone size: .
V gene: TRBV7-8

CDR3 protein: CASSRQANLYEQYF
CDR3 DNA: TGTGCCAGCAGTCGACAGGCGAACCTCTACGAGCAGTACTTC
J gene: TRBJ2-7
D gene: .
clone size: .
V gene: TRBV7-9

CDR3 protein: CASSAGILDEQYF
CDR3 DNA: TGCGCCAGCAGCGCGGGAATACTCGACGAGCAGTACTTC
J gene: TRBJ2-7
D gene: .
clone size: .
V gene: TRBV5-1

CDR3 protein: CASSEKIAGTSTQYF
CDR3 DNA: TGTGCCAGCAGTGAGAAAATAGCGGGGACTTCCACGCAGTATTTT
J gene: TRBJ2-3
D gene: TRBD2
clone size: .
V gene: TRBV6-1

CDR3 protein: CASSLPAGGASYEQYF
CDR3 DNA: TGTGCCAGCAGCCTACCAGCCGGAGGGGCCTCCTACGAGCAGTACTTC
J gene: TRBJ2-7
D gene: .
clone size: few
V gene: TRBV5-6

CDR3 protein: CASSTKDRGASYEQYF
CDR3 DNA: TGTGCCAGTAGTACCAAGGACAGGGGGGCCTCCTACGAGCAGTACTTC
J gene: TRBJ2-7
D gene: TRBD1
clone size: .
V gene: TRBV19

CDR3 protein: CASSLEQGLYEQYF
CDR3 DNA: TGCGCCAGCAGCTTGGAACAGGGCCTCTACGAGCAGTACTTC
J gene: TRBJ2-7
D gene: .
clone size: .
V gene: TRBV5-1

CDR3 protein: CATSRGGQGMNTEAFF
CDR3 DNA: TGTGCCACCAGCAGAGGGGGTCAGGGCATGAACACTGAAGCTTTCTTT
J gene: TRBJ1-1
D gene: .
clone size: .
V gene: TRBV15

CDR3 protein: CASSSPSGGSYEQYF
CDR3 DNA: TGTGCCAGCAGCTCGCCTAGCGGGGGGTCCTACGAGCAGTACTTC
J gene: TRBJ2-7
D gene: TRBD2
clone size: .
V gene: TRBV7-2

CDR3 protein: CATSRVSGAYEQYF
CDR3 DNA: TGTGCCACCAGCAGAGTCTCAGGGGCCTACGAGCAGTACTTC
J gene: TRBJ2-7
D gene: .
clone size: .
V gene: TRBV15

CDR3 protein: CASSQDTQGQGRSGYTF
CDR3 DNA: TGCGCCAGCAGCCAAGATACCCAGGGACAGGGCCGGAGCGGCTACACCTTC
J gene: TRBJ1-2
D gene: TRBD1
clone size: .
V gene: TRBV4-1

CDR3 protein: CASSPRGSGSGELFF
CDR3 DNA: TGTGCCAGCAGTCCCAGGGGGAGCGGGTCCGGGGAGCTGTTTTTT
J gene: TRBJ2-2
D gene: .
clone size: .
V gene: TRBV6-5

CDR3 protein: CASSLFDRGPEAFF
CDR3 DNA: TGTGCCAGCAGCCTCTTTGACAGGGGGCCCGAAGCTTTCTTT
J gene: TRBJ1-1
D gene: TRBD1
clone size: .
V gene: TRBV11-2

CDR3 protein: CASSVGGGRARLNEQFF
CDR3 DNA: TGTGCCAGCAGCGTAGGAGGAGGGAGGGCACGCCTCAATGAGCAGTTCTTC
J gene: TRBJ2-1
D gene: TRBD2
clone size: .
V gene: TRBV9

CDR3 protein: CASRGDWGANVLTF
CDR3 DNA: TGTGCCAGCAGGGGGGACTGGGGGGCCAACGTCCTGACTTTC
J gene: TRBJ2-6
D gene: .
clone size: few
V gene: TRBV3-1/TRBV3-2

CDR3 protein: CTSSKWGYSGQETQYF
CDR3 DNA: TGTACCAGCAGCAAGTGGGGTTATAGCGGCCAAGAGACCCAGTACTTC
J gene: TRBJ2-5
D gene: .
clone size: .
V gene: TRBV21-1

CDR3 protein: CASSHGPGFSNQPQHF
CDR3 DNA: TGTGCCAGCAGCCACGGACCGGGGTTTAGCAATCAGCCCCAGCATTTT
J gene: TRBJ1-5
D gene: .
clone size: .
V gene: TRBV3-1/TRBV3-2

CDR3 protein: CASSPPTGGGGQPQHF
CDR3 DNA: TGTGCCAGCTCACCTCCGACAGGGGGAGGGGGGCAGCCCCAGCATTTT
J gene: TRBJ1-5
D gene: TRBD1
clone size: .
V gene: TRBV18

CDR3 protein: CASSLSGGNTEAFF
CDR3 DNA: TGTGCCAGCAGCCTGTCAGGGGGGAACACTGAAGCTTTCTTT
J gene: TRBJ1-1
D gene: TRBD1
clone size: .
V gene: TRBV5-5

CDR3 protein: CASSGTSGGATDTQYF
CDR3 DNA: TGTGCCAGCAGTGGGACTAGCGGGGGGGCCACAGATACGCAGTATTTT
J gene: TRBJ2-3
D gene: TRBD2
clone size: few
V gene: TRBV6-1

CDR3 protein: CASSLFLGDQPQHF
CDR3 DNA: TGTGCCAGCAGTTTATTTTTGGGCGATCAGCCCCAGCATTTT
J gene: TRBJ1-5
D gene: .
clone size: .
V gene: TRBV27

CDR3 protein: CASSQTSGGYNEQFF
CDR3 DNA: TGCGCCAGCAGCCAAACTAGCGGGGGGTACAATGAGCAGTTCTTC
J gene: TRBJ2-1
D gene: TRBD2
clone size: .
V gene: TRBV5-1

CDR3 protein: CASSRRGGSGNEQFF
CDR3 DNA: TGTGCCAGCAGTCGTAGGGGGGGCTCGGGGAATGAGCAGTTCTTC
J gene: TRBJ2-1
D gene: .
clone size: .
V gene: TRBV5-4

CDR3 protein: CASSQDGDTSYEQYF
CDR3 DNA: TGTGCCAGCAGCCAGGACGGGGACACATCCTACGAGCAGTACTTC
J gene: TRBJ2-7
D gene: .
clone size: .
V gene: TRBV4-2

CDR3 protein: CASRRGEGRTTEAFF
CDR3 DNA: TGCGCCAGCAGACGGGGGGAGGGCCGTACTACTGAAGCTTTCTTT
J gene: TRBJ1-1
D gene: .
clone size: .
V gene: TRBV5-1

CDR3 protein: CASSLGLAGLEAQFF
CDR3 DNA: TGTGCCAGCAGTTTAGGACTAGCGGGGCTCGAGGCGCAGTTCTTC
J gene: TRBJ2-1
D gene: TRBD2
clone size: .
V gene: TRBV28

CDR3 protein: CASSLGGLADTQYF
CDR3 DNA: TGCGCCAGCAGCTTGGGCGGCTTAGCAGATACGCAGTATTTT
J gene: TRBJ2-3
D gene: .
clone size: .
V gene: TRBV5-1

CDR3 protein: CASTLDRGAYGYTF
CDR3 DNA: TGTGCCAGCACCCTGGACAGGGGAGCTTATGGCTACACCTTC
J gene: TRBJ1-2
D gene: TRBD1
clone size: .
V gene: TRBV6-5

CDR3 protein: CASSQGQERTDTQYF
CDR3 DNA: TGTGCCAGCAGCCAGGGACAGGAGAGGACAGATACGCAGTATTTT
J gene: TRBJ2-3
D gene: TRBD1
clone size: .
V gene: TRBV7-9

CDR3 protein: CASSQVASGGSYEQYF
CDR3 DNA: TGCGCCAGCAGCCAAGTCGCTAGCGGGGGGTCCTACGAGCAGTACTTC
J gene: TRBJ2-7
D gene: TRBD2
clone size: .
V gene: TRBV4-1

CDR3 protein: CASSESSAGPYEQYF
CDR3 DNA: TGTGCCAGCAGTGAATCCTCGGCAGGGCCCTACGAGCAGTACTTC
J gene: TRBJ2-7
D gene: .
clone size: once
V gene: TRBV6-1

CDR3 protein: CASSEKGTGTGNNEQFF
CDR3 DNA: TGTGCCAGCAGTGAAAAAGGAACCGGGACAGGGAACAATGAGCAGTTCTTC
J gene: TRBJ2-1
D gene: TRBD1
clone size: .
V gene: TRBV6-1

CDR3 protein: CAIRNPGQGDREQYF
CDR3 DNA: TGTGCCATCAGGAATCCGGGACAGGGGGATCGCGAGCAGTACTTC
J gene: TRBJ2-7
D gene: TRBD1
clone size: .
V gene: TRBV10-3

CDR3 protein: CASSPERGVSSYEQYF
CDR3 DNA: TGTGCCAGCAGCCCAGAGCGGGGGGTGAGCTCCTACGAGCAGTACTTC
J gene: TRBJ2-7
D gene: TRBD2
clone size: .
V gene: TRBV9

CDR3 protein: CASRPGTGGNEQFF
CDR3 DNA: TGTGCCAGCAGACCCGGGACAGGGGGCAATGAGCAGTTCTTC
J gene: TRBJ2-1
D gene: TRBD1
clone size: .
V gene: TRBV6-6

CDR3 protein: CASSHRTSGYEQYF
CDR3 DNA: TGTGCCAGCAGTCATAGGACTAGCGGGTACGAGCAGTACTTC
J gene: TRBJ2-7
D gene: TRBD2
clone size: .
V gene: TRBV6-6

CDR3 protein: CATSEPSGPSYNEQFF
CDR3 DNA: TGTGCCACCAGTGAACCGAGCGGACCCTCCTACAATGAGCAGTTCTTC
J gene: TRBJ2-1
D gene: .
clone size: .
V gene: TRBV24-1

CDR3 protein: CASSKGGAGSDTQYF
CDR3 DNA: TGTGCCAGCAGCAAAGGGGGCGCGGGGTCAGATACGCAGTATTTT
J gene: TRBJ2-3
D gene: .
clone size: medium-sized
V gene: TRBV7-3

CDR3 protein: CAWTLQGFNYGYTF
CDR3 DNA: TGTGCCTGGACCCTCCAGGGGTTCAACTATGGCTACACCTTC
J gene: TRBJ1-2
D gene: .
clone size: .
V gene: TRBV30

CDR3 protein: CASSRLAYNNEQFF
CDR3 DNA: TGTGCCAGCAGCCGACTAGCGTATAACAATGAGCAGTTCTTC
J gene: TRBJ2-1
D gene: TRBD2
clone size: .
V gene: TRBV3-1/TRBV3-2

CDR3 protein: CASSVRGGADTQYF
CDR3 DNA: TGTGCCAGCAGCGTCCGCGGGGGGGCAGATACGCAGTATTTT
J gene: TRBJ2-3
D gene: TRBD2
clone size: .
V gene: TRBV3-1/TRBV3-2

CDR3 protein: CASSPYYGGALGNGDTIYF
CDR3 DNA: TGTGCCAGCAGCCCCTACTATGGGGGGGCGCTGGGGAATGGAGACACCATATATTTT
J gene: TRBJ1-3
D gene: .
clone size: .
V gene: TRBV3-1/TRBV3-2

CDR3 protein: CASSLDRQSTNTEAFF
CDR3 DNA: TGTGCCAGCAGCTTAGACCGACAGTCTACGAACACTGAAGCTTTCTTT
J gene: TRBJ1-1
D gene: .
clone size: .
V gene: TRBV5-5

CDR3 protein: CASSLGSGWDETQYF
CDR3 DNA: TGTGCCAGCAGCTTAGGCTCGGGATGGGATGAGACCCAGTACTTC
J gene: TRBJ2-5
D gene: .
clone size: few
V gene: TRBV11-3

CDR3 protein: CASSDRAGGGETQYF
CDR3 DNA: TGTGCCAGCAGTGATCGGGCGGGGGGTGGAGAGACCCAGTACTTC
J gene: TRBJ2-5
D gene: TRBD2
clone size: .
V gene: TRBV2

CDR3 protein: CASSPRTGINEKLFF
CDR3 DNA: TGTGCCAGCAGCCCTCGGACAGGGATTAATGAAAAACTGTTTTTT
J gene: TRBJ1-4
D gene: TRBD1
clone size: .
V gene: TRBV5-5

CDR3 protein: CASSPGDWAYEQYF
CDR3 DNA: TGTGCCAGTAGTCCGGGGGACTGGGCCTACGAGCAGTACTTC
J gene: TRBJ2-7
D gene: .
clone size: once
V gene: TRBV19

CDR3 protein: CASSLLGAEAFF
CDR3 DNA: TGTGCCAGCAGTTTATTGGGAGCTGAAGCTTTCTTT
J gene: TRBJ1-1
D gene: .
clone size: .
V gene: TRBV12-3/TRBV12-4

CDR3 protein: CASSPGTENIQYF
CDR3 DNA: TGTGCCAGCAGCCCTGGGACAGAAAACATTCAGTACTTC
J gene: TRBJ2-4
D gene: TRBD1
clone size: .
V gene: TRBV5-5

CDR3 protein: CASSQDPFSGGSYEQYF
CDR3 DNA: TGCGCCAGCAGCCAAGATCCTTTTAGCGGGGGATCCTACGAGCAGTACTTC
J gene: TRBJ2-7
D gene: TRBD2
clone size: .
V gene: TRBV4-1

CDR3 protein: CASRPGGQGTIYF
CDR3 DNA: TGTGCCAGCAGACCAGGGGGTCAGGGCACCATATATTTT
J gene: TRBJ1-3
D gene: TRBD1
clone size: .
V gene: TRBV27

CDR3 protein: CASSEAVPPYEQYF
CDR3 DNA: TGCGCCAGCAGCGAAGCCGTCCCCCCCTACGAGCAGTACTTC
J gene: TRBJ2-7
D gene: .
clone size: .
V gene: TRBV4-1

CDR3 protein: CASSWGGGNYGYTF
CDR3 DNA: TGCGCCAGCAGCTGGGGCGGGGGGAACTATGGCTACACCTTC
J gene: TRBJ1-2
D gene: .
clone size: once
V gene: TRBV5-1

CDR3 protein: CASIQDGRSYNEQFF
CDR3 DNA: TGTGCCAGCATCCAAGATGGCAGGTCCTACAATGAGCAGTTCTTC
J gene: TRBJ2-1
D gene: .
clone size: .
V gene: TRBV5-6

CDR3 protein: CSASYLRSSTDAQYF
CDR3 DNA: TGCAGTGCTAGTTATCTGCGGTCTAGCACAGATGCGCAGTATTTT
J gene: TRBJ2-3
D gene: .
clone size: few
V gene: TRBV20-1

CDR3 protein: CASSEPAASWETQYF
CDR3 DNA: TGTGCCAGCAGTGAACCGGCGGCTTCTTGGGAGACCCAGTACTTC
J gene: TRBJ2-5
D gene: .
clone size: .
V gene: TRBV6-1